One sample yielded the 22 T cell receptor beta chains listed below, sequenced in a study of T cell repertoires in cytomegalovirus infection (dated by TCRdb to the late 2010s). These reads were obtained on an Illumina HiSeq 1500. TCRdb itself trimmed the public reads at Q25 with fastp, ran MiXCR and retained productive beta chains. Entries are consolidated by CDR3 protein sequence, retaining the most common genes and DNA. Within this sample are 350,000 to 550,000 distinct CDR3 sequences, with 31% of them counted one time only. The top ten hold approximately 13% of the sample. Sequencing input: PBMCs. Receptor source: a human donor in good health (CMV status not recorded). Some clones in this sample may be carry-over from other donors' samples.

This clonotype was detected only once. The junction and the germline gene differ at one end; a read error may be behind it. This sequence joins TRBV28 and TRBJ1-5, with 9 bases identical to TRBD1. Germline lookup yields CDR1 MDHEN and CDR2 SYDVKM. This CDR3 spans 15 amino acids. The CDR3 nucleotides read TGTGCCAGCAGTTTGTCACAGGGGGCTAATCAGCACCAGCATTTT. Encoded protein: CASSLSQGANQHQHF.

This clonotype appeared a few times. The chain is built from TRBV7-8 and TRBJ2-7, with 9 bases that match TRBD2. The CDR3 loop spans 14 amino acids. CDR1 and CDR2 (germline): SGHVS, FQNEAQ. The ends lost 7 bases at V and 7 bases at J; junction bases unmatched: 11. The CDR3 protein is CASKMGGGAWEQYF. The CDR3 coding sequence is TGTGCCAGCAAGATGGGCGGGGGGGCCTGGGAGCAGTACTTC.

This clonotype was detected only a few times. V gene TRBV4-1 combines with J gene TRBJ1-5, with 7 bases aligning to TRBD1. Per the germline V gene, CDR1 is MGHRA and CDR2 is YSYEKL. The CDR3 has 15 residues. V trimming: 1 base; J trimming: 6 bases; junction bases outside the gene matches: 6. In DNA, the CDR3 is TGCGCCAGCAGCCAAGGGGACAGTCCCATTCAGCCCCAGCATTTT. Translating gives CASSQGDSPIQPQHF.

On this clonotype: Possible read error: a much larger clone is one base away. The conserved final phenylalanine or tryptophan is absent from the CDR3, which likely points to a read error. The V call is TRBV6-6, the J call TRBJ1-5; a weak D match, TRBD1 (6 bases). Trimming took 5 bases from V and 0 from J, leaving 14 bases between them. Per the germline V gene, CDR1 is MNHNY and CDR2 is SVGAGI (reference sequence). The CDR3 extends over 16 amino acids. The CDR3 region is CASSARTGYSNQPQHC. CDR3 nucleotides: TGTGCCAGCAGTGCCCGAACAGGGTATAGCAATCAGCCCCAGCATTGT.

This clonotype showed up just a few times. The genes are TRBV4-1 and TRBJ1-2; a weak D match, TRBD1 (5 bases). Trimming removed 0 bases from V and 8 bases from J, with 25 bases in between. The CDR3 is 18 amino acids. The germline gives CDR1 MGHRA, CDR2 YSYEKL. DNA for the CDR3: TGCGCCAGCAGCCAAGATAGGGGTGGGACCATGGCGTTCAAGGGCTACACCTTC. Protein: CASSQDRGGTMAFKGYTF.

The rearrangement links TRBV18 to TRBJ1-2; 7 bases are shared with TRBD1. Losses at the gene ends were 8 bases for V and 3 bases for J; bases not matched to a gene: 6. The germline gives CDR1 KGHSH, CDR2 LQKENI. The CDR3 has 13 residues. In DNA form, the CDR3 reads TGTGCCAGCAGCCCCGGACAGGACTATGGCTACACCTTC. Its protein is CASSPGQDYGYTF. The full variable domain, with the rest looked up from reference TRBV18 and TRBJ1-2, is NAGVMQNPRHLVRRRGQEARLRCSPMKGHSHVYWYRQLPEEGLKFMVYLQKENIIDESGMPKERFSAEFPKEGPSILRIQQVVRGDSAAYFCASSPGQDYGYTFGSGTRLTVV.

The chain uses TRBV7-6 and TRBJ1-1; 7 bases are a match to TRBD1. The CDR3 has 17 residues. The ends lost 5 bases at V and 2 bases at J; junction bases unmatched: 14. Germline V gene lookup returns CDR1 SGHVS and CDR2 FNYEAQ. CDR3 amino acids: CASSRNPPQGPNTEAFF. In nucleotides, the CDR3 is TGTGCCAGCAGCCGTAATCCCCCACAGGGGCCAAACACTGAAGCTTTCTTT.

Concerning this clonotype: The CDR3 does not close with the conserved phenylalanine or tryptophan, likely indicating a read error. The chain has TRBV14 and TRBJ2-2; TRBD2 matches 8 bases. This CDR3 is 17 amino acids long. The germline CDR1 and CDR2 sequences are SGHDN and FVKESK. The ends lost 0 bases at V and 4 bases at J; junction bases unmatched: 7. CDR3 sequence: CASSQDFGGGFTGELFL. In DNA form, the CDR3 reads TGTGCCAGCAGCCAAGATTTCGGCGGGGGGTTCACCGGGGAGCTGTTTTTG.

This clonotype has a handful of counts. The chain carries TRBV5-4 and TRBJ1-1; D remains ambiguous. Trimming took off 4 bases at V and 4 bases at J, with 11 bases between the two ends. Germline assignment: CDR1 SGHNT and CDR2 YYREEE (reference sequence). This CDR3 has 13 amino acids. The CDR3 sequence: CASSEFGSTEAFF. The CDR3 nucleotides are TGTGCCAGCAGCGAGTTCGGAAGCACTGAAGCTTTCTTT.

This clonotype occurred many times. The chain recombines TRBV10-3 with TRBJ2-5, with TRBD2 matching over 9 bases. The CDR3 sequence is 15 residues long. CDR1 is ENHRY, CDR2 SYGVKD, per germline. J gave up 0 bases and V 4 bases, and 3 bases lay outside the gene matches. This CDR3 reads CAISGLAGYQETQYF. CDR3 coding DNA: TGTGCCATCAGTGGGCTAGCGGGGTACCAAGAGACCCAGTACTTC.

This clonotype was detected a few times. The chain uses TRBV28 and TRBJ2-6; 7 bases are shared with TRBD1. The CDR3 covers 15 residues. The germline gives CDR1 MDHEN, CDR2 SYDVKM. Trimming at V came to 7 bases and at J to 4 bases, leaving 7 bases not matched to a gene. The CDR3 spells CASTTGVSGANVLTF. Here the CDR3 DNA reads TGTGCCAGCACTACAGGGGTATCAGGGGCCAACGTCCTGACTTTC.

This clonotype was picked up a small number of times. This chain links TRBV12-3 or TRBV12-4 with TRBJ2-5, with 9 bases that match TRBD1. The V gene end was trimmed by 3 bases and the J gene end by 5 bases; junction bases not matched to a gene: 4. This CDR3 is 14 amino acids long. This CDR3 reads CASSLLDRGETQYF. CDR3 sequence (DNA): TGTGCCAGCAGTTTGTTAGACAGGGGGGAGACCCAGTACTTC.

This clonotype was picked up a small number of times. This sequence joins TRBV10-3 and TRBJ2-2, with 13 positions matching TRBD2. There are 16 residues in the CDR3. The V gene end was trimmed by 6 bases and the J gene end by 6 bases; junction bases not matched to a gene: 7. The germline V gene has CDR1 ENHRY and CDR2 SYGVKD. This chain's CDR3 is CAISRTSGGDSGELFF. CDR3 DNA sequence: TGTGCCATCAGCAGGACTAGCGGGGGAGACTCCGGGGAGCTGTTTTTT.

The chain is built from TRBV7-2 and TRBJ1-1; no clear D. The CDR3 has 13 residues. V was shortened by 5 bases and J by 2 bases, with 9 bases between the two germline ends. Germline values: CDR1 SGHTA, CDR2 FQGNSA. DNA for the CDR3: TGTGCCAGCAGCCAGAACGGCAACACTGAAGCTTTCTTT. Its protein product is CASSQNGNTEAFF.

This clonotype was observed a few times. The chain combines TRBV20-1 with TRBJ2-5; D could derive from TRBD1 or TRBD2 (6 bases each). CDR1 is DFQATT, CDR2 SNEGSKA, per germline (reference sequence). The ends were cut back, 6 bases at V and 5 bases at J, with 16 bases in the middle. CDR3 length: 13 residues. CDR3 coding DNA: TGCAGTGCCCCGGAGGGGGAAATGGAGACCCAGTACTTC. The encoded protein is CSAPEGEMETQYF.

The chain couples TRBV7-9 to TRBJ2-7; perhaps TRBD1 as D (6 bases). V was clipped by 4 bases and J by 6 bases, with 10 bases between them. The CDR3 is made up of 12 amino acids. CDR1 SEHNR and CDR2 FQNEAQ come from the germline V gene (reference sequence). DNA for the CDR3: TGTGCCAGCAGCTCCACAGGGCCCGAGCAGTACTTC. It yields the protein CASSSTGPEQYF.

V is TRBV7-6 and J is TRBJ2-1, with 9 positions matching TRBD2. The CDR3 loop spans 15 amino acids. V lost 3 bases to trimming and J lost 6 bases; unmatched junction nucleotides: 6. The germline V gene encodes CDR1 SGHVS and CDR2 FNYEAQ. The CDR3 DNA reads TGTGCCAGCAGCTTCCAGAGCGGGGGGTCCAATGAGCAGTTCTTC. This translates into CASSFQSGGSNEQFF.

This clonotype has just a few counts. The chain uses TRBV7-9 and TRBJ2-7; D may match TRBD1 or TRBD2 (5 bases each). Germline V lookup: CDR1 SEHNR, CDR2 FQNEAQ (reference sequence). Trimming took off 4 bases at V and 4 bases at J, with 11 bases between the two ends. This CDR3 is 13 amino acids long. In nucleotides, the CDR3 is TGTGCCAGCAGCTGGCAGGGACGTTACGAGCAGTACTTC. Encoded protein: CASSWQGRYEQYF.

The rearrangement links TRBV6-5 to TRBJ2-2; possible D gene TRBD1, 7 bases. The germline V gene encodes CDR1 MNHEY and CDR2 SVGAGI. The CDR3 is 15 residues long. Trimming took off 2 bases at V and 4 bases at J, with 11 bases between the two ends. The DNA for the CDR3 is TGTGCCAGCAGTTACCCCCAGGGGGGCACCGGGGAGCTGTTTTTT. Protein sequence: CASSYPQGGTGELFF.

The chain uses TRBV20-1 and TRBJ2-5, with 7 bases matching TRBD1. Germline V lookup: CDR1 DFQATT, CDR2 SNEGSKA (reference sequence). J was trimmed by 5 bases and V by 0 bases; bases with no gene match: 6. The CDR3 has 14 amino acids. In nucleotides, the CDR3 is TGCAGTGCTAGAGATCACGACAGGGTGGAGACCCAGTACTTC. This gives the protein CSARDHDRVETQYF.

Notes on this clonotype: A clone one base away is much larger, so this may be a read error. J is TRBJ2-3 and V is TRBV6-1, with D perhaps matching TRBD2 (5 bases). In germline, CDR1 is MNHNS, CDR2 SASEGT. This CDR3 has 13 residues. As DNA, the CDR3 is TGTGCCAGCAGCCGGACTCGACCAGATACGAAGTATTTT. As protein: CASSRTRPDTKYF.

About this clonotype: At one end, the junction sequence differs from germline, possibly due to a read error. The V and J genes are TRBV7-2 and TRBJ2-1; tentative D call: TRBD2 (5 bases). Germline CDR1 is SGHTA and CDR2 is FQGNSA. The CDR3 totals 16 residues. CDR3 DNA sequence: TGTGCCAGCAGCTTAGGACGGGGAAGCTCCTACAGTGAGCAGTTCTTC. This encodes CASSLGRGSSYSEQFF.